A single sample is the source of the 5 T cell receptor beta chains below, sequenced in a study of blood T cell repertoires in COVID-19. The data were produced by immunoSEQ multiplex PCR, yet TCRdb's version contains in-frame clones alone and is incomplete. This sample has approximately 210,000 clones, with 86% found just once. The sequenced material came from peripheral blood. These receptors all stem from a man aged 25-40 years who had recovered from COVID-19.

The rearrangement joins TRBV5-1 to TRBJ2-7; possibly TRBD2 for D (5 bases). Germline V lookup: CDR1 SGHRS, CDR2 YFSETQ. The CDR3 is made up of 15 amino acids. The V end was cut by 1 base, the J end by 2 bases, with 13 bases between. The CDR3 DNA reads TGCGCCAGCAGCTTGTCCGAGGGCTCGCCCTACGAGCAGTACTTC. Residues: CASSLSEGSPYEQYF.

J is TRBJ1-5 and V is TRBV5-6; D perhaps matches TRBD1 (6 bases). V was shortened by 0 bases and J by 0 bases, with 10 bases between the two germline ends. This CDR3 is built from 16 residues. Germline V gene sequence: CDR1 SGHDT, CDR2 YYEEEE. The CDR3 here is CASSLGGGDSNQPQHF. The CDR3 DNA sequence: TGTGCCAGCAGCTTGGGAGGGGGGGATAGCAATCAGCCCCAGCATTTT.

The chain combines TRBV10-3 with TRBJ2-7; TRBD2 matches 7 bases. This CDR3 region has 14 residues. Germline V lookup: CDR1 ENHRY, CDR2 SYGVKD. V dropped 6 bases and J dropped 6; count of bases not matched to a gene: 11. CDR3 in amino acids: CAIRTDGRGGEQYF. For the CDR3, the DNA is TGTGCCATCAGGACGGACGGCCGCGGGGGCGAGCAGTACTTC.

This clone has ten or more counts. V and J are TRBV6-6 and TRBJ2-7; possible D gene TRBD1, 5 bases. The CDR3 covers 13 residues. V was cut by 10 bases and J by 1 base, with 14 bases left in between. Per the germline V gene, CDR1 is MNHNY and CDR2 is SVGAGI (reference sequence). The CDR3 is CAIKDDSSYEQYF. The CDR3 region has the DNA TGTGCCATCAAAGACGACAGTTCCTACGAGCAGTACTTC.

V and J are TRBV4-1 and TRBJ2-5; D may be TRBD1 (5 bases). There are 15 residues in the CDR3. CDR1 is MGHRA, CDR2 YSYEKL, per germline. Trimming stripped 3 bases from V and 5 bases from J, with 16 bases between. This chain's CDR3 is CASSQSTVATETQYF. The CDR3 nucleotides read TGCGCCAGCAGCCAGTCGACAGTGGCTACGGAGACCCAGTACTTC.